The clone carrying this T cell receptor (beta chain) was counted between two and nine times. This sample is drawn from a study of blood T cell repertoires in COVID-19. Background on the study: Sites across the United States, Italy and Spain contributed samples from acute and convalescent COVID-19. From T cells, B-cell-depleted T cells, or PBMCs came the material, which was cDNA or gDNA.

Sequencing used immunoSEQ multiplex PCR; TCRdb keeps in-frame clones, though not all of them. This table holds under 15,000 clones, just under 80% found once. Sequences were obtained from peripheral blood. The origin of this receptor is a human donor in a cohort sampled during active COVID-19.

The DNA for the CDR3 is TGTGCCACCAGCAGAGATTCGGGAGGAGCCGGGGAGCTGTTTTTT. As protein: CATSRDSGGAGELFF. The V gene is TRBV15, the J gene TRBJ2-2; TRBD2 matches at 7 bases. The CDR3 is 15 amino acids. Germline assignment: CDR1 LNHNV and CDR2 YYDKDF (reference sequence). V gave up 0 bases and J gave up 6 bases; unmatched junction bases: 4.